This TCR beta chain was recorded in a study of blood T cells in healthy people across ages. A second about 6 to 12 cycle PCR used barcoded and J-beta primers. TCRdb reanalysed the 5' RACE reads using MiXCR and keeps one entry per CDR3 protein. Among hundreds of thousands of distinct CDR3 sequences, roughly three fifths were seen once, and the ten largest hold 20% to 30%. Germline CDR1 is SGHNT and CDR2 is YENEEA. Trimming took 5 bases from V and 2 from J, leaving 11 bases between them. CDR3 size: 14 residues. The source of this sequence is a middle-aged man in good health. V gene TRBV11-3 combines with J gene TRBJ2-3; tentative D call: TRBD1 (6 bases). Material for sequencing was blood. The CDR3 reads CASSIRDNTDTQYF. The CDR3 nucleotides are TGTGCCAGCAGCATCCGGGACAACACAGATACGCAGTATTTT.